This T cell receptor (beta chain) is drawn from a study of cytomegalovirus exposure and HLA in healthy donors. Whole-study results and caveats: Most TCR sequences proved rare, with some public TCRs found in many donors.

CDR3 length: 15 residues. V was clipped by 0 bases and J by 2 bases, with 12 bases between them. Germline-derived CDR1 and CDR2 are SGDLS and YYNGEE. Comments on this clone: Its specificity is not known.

PCR was performed using 60 Vbeta and 13 Jbeta primers. TCRdb's copy holds only in-frame clones and misses some; the assay was immunoSEQ multiplex PCR. There are about 140,000 clones in the sample; about three quarters occur only once, and under 2% lies in the top ten. Sequencing used PBMCs. The TCR comes from a female donor in good health and CMV-seronegative. The chain links TRBV9 to TRBJ2-7; TRBD2 might be the D (6 bases). In DNA, the CDR3 is TGTGCCAGCAGCGTAGGGGGACTCAGGGCCTACGAGCAGTACTTC. Translated: CASSVGGLRAYEQYF.